Sequencing of this T cell receptor beta chain was carried out in a study of T-cell reconstitution after alpha-beta-depleted transplantation in children. TCRbeta library preparation incorporated unique molecular identifiers. TCRdb redid the calling of the PCR reads with MiXCR, one entry per CDR3 protein. The table includes around 530,000 distinct CDR3 sequences, approximately 32% detected once. The clonotype was recovered from a human donor who donated a stem cell graft to a child with aplastic anemia. The input for sequencing was PBMCs from the stem cell graft donor, taken from the stem cell graft.

CDR3 DNA sequence: TGTGCCAGCAGTTACTCCCAGGTGGCCAACGTCCTGACTTTC. Amino acids: CASSYSQVANVLTF. This rearrangement joins TRBV6-2 or TRBV6-3 to TRBJ2-6, with D hard to call. This CDR3 has 14 residues. The V and J ends lost 0 bases and 6 bases respectively, with 6 bases between them. Germline V gene lookup returns CDR1 MNHEY and CDR2 SVGEGT.